The entry below gives a single T cell receptor (beta chain) sequence along with its context. The authors' processing: Scientists estimated how many nucleated cells there were by amplifying reference gene primers. Generated by immunoSEQ multiplex PCR, the TCRdb table keeps only in-frame clones and is missing some. For V, J and clone size, that table is used; D and trimming come from the DNA. The table shows roughly 200,000 clones, with 70% to 80% occurring only once. Germline assignment: CDR1 SGHAT and CDR2 FQNNGV. The length of the CDR3 is 16 residues. With V trimmed by 2 bases and J by 6 bases, 10 bases remained unmatched. The sample originates from a study of blood T cell repertoires in COVID-19. Study background: Sites in the United States, Italy and Spain provided acute and convalescent COVID-19 samples. T cells, B-cell-depleted T cells, or PBMCs provided the cDNA or gDNA that served as material.

This chain uses TRBV11-2 with TRBJ2-3, with 8 bases aligning to TRBD1. The clonotype comes from a woman between 45 and 60 years old with active or convalescent COVID-19. Sequenced input: peripheral blood. Here the CDR3 reads CASSLSGQGDADTQYF. The DNA for the CDR3 is TGTGCCAGCAGCTTAAGCGGACAGGGCGACGCGGATACGCAGTATTTT.